This T cell receptor beta chain was sequenced during a study of T cell changes during pregnancy in multiple sclerosis. This table comes from immunoSEQ multiplex PCR, and its TCRdb copy is limited to in-frame clones, with some not included. The sample lists 25,000 to 35,000 clones, roughly 89% occurring once. The CDR3 is 14 residues long. Germline V gene data show CDR1 as MGHRA and CDR2 as YSYEKL. V gave up 0 bases and J gave up 9 bases; unmatched junction bases: 4. The sequencing used CD8+ T cells from peripheral blood mononuclear cells, collected before pregnancy. This receptor was obtained from a female donor with multiple sclerosis, enrolled in a pregnancy study. The chain combines TRBV4-1 with TRBJ2-1; 8 nucleotides line up with TRBD2. Written as DNA, the CDR3 is TGCGCCAGCAGCCAAGAAGCGGGAGTAGGTGAGCAGTTCTTC. Protein sequence: CASSQEAGVGEQFF.